This T cell receptor (beta chain) is from a study of CD8+CD57+ T cells in acquired aplastic anemia. Patients who underwent sequencing had shown CD8+CD57+ cell expansion by flow cytometry. None of the patients had been given any therapy when their blood was sampled. This clonotype was seen once. The template used for profiling TCR beta VDJ and CDR3 was genomic DNA. TCRdb analysed the reads with MiXCR anew, one entry per CDR3 protein. The top ten hold around 8.8% of the sample, which has 150,000 to 200,000 distinct CDR3 sequences, just under 50% seen once. Trimming left V 3 bases short and J 8 bases short, with 13 bases between. The CDR3 loop spans 13 amino acids.

Sequenced sample: sorted CD4+, CD8+, or CD8+CD57+ T cells (not recorded which) from PBMCs. The V call is TRBV12-3 or TRBV12-4, the J call TRBJ1-2; a possible D gene is TRBD1 (6 bases). The source is a human donor with aplastic anemia. CDR3 in amino acids: CASSLTSGEGYTF. The CDR3 DNA follows: TGTGCCAGCAGTTTGACGTCAGGGGAGGGCTACACCTTC.